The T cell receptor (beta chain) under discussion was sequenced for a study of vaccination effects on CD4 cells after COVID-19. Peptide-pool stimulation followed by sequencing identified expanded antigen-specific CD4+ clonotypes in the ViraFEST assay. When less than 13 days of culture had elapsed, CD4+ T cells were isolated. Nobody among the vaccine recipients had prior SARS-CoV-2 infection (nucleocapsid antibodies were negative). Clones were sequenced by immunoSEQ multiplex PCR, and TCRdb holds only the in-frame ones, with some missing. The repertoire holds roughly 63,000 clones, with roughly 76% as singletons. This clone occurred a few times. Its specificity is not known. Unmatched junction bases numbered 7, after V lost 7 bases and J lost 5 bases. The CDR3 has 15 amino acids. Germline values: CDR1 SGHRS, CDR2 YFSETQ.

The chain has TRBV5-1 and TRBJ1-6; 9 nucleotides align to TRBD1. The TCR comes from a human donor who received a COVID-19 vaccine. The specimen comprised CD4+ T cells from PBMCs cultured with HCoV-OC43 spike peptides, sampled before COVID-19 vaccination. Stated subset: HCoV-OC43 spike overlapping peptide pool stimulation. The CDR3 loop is CASASWDRDNSPLHF. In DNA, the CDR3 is TGCGCCAGCGCTTCCTGGGACAGGGATAATTCACCCCTCCACTTT.